These 23 T cell receptor beta chains share one sample of origin, sequenced in a study of CD8 T cells in Susac syndrome. It was with random hexamers that roughly 0.45 to 1 ug RNA was reverse transcribed. TCRdb recomputed calls from the immunoSEQ multiplex PCR reads with MiXCR, one row per CDR3 protein. Here the sample spans roughly 180,000 distinct CDR3 sequences, roughly 94% being singletons. The sample taken for sequencing was CD4+ T cells from PBMCs. These receptors were obtained from a human donor with Susac syndrome.

This chain uses TRBV30 with TRBJ2-5; D gene ambiguous. The CDR3 covers 12 residues. The V end lost 0 bases, the J end lost 3 bases, and 5 bases lay between the germline ends. CDR1 is GTSNPN, CDR2 SVGIG, per germline (reference sequence). CDR3 DNA sequence: TGTGCCTGGAGTGTAATGGAAGAGACCCAGTACTTC. Its translation: CAWSVMEETQYF.

This rearrangement joins TRBV4-2 to TRBJ2-7; D may be TRBD2 (6 bases). V dropped 3 bases and J dropped 5 bases, with 14 bases sitting between them. This CDR3 comprises 14 residues. In germline, CDR1 is LGHNA, CDR2 YNFKEQ. CDR3 DNA sequence: TGTGCCAGCAGCCAGGAGAGAACTAGCCACGAGCAGTACTTC. This translates into CASSQERTSHEQYF.

The V gene is TRBV5-6, the J gene TRBJ1-6; 7 positions match TRBD1. With 0 bases clipped from V and 7 bases from J, the junction kept 7 bases outside the gene matches. The germline gives CDR1 SGHDT, CDR2 YYEEEE. This CDR3 is built from 16 residues. This chain's CDR3 is CASSLVTGAENSPLHF. The CDR3 nucleotides read TGTGCCAGCAGCTTGGTAACAGGGGCTGAGAATTCACCCCTCCACTTT.

This clonotype was detected only a few times. This rearrangement joins TRBV4-1 to TRBJ1-1, with TRBD1 as a possible D gene (6 bases). Per germline, CDR1 MGHRA and CDR2 YSYEKL. Trimming removed 4 bases from V and 5 bases from J, with 8 bases in between. The CDR3 extends over 12 amino acids. CDR3: CASSPQGTEAFF. The CDR3 nucleotides are TGCGCCAGCAGCCCCCAGGGGACTGAAGCTTTCTTT.

V gene TRBV2 combines with J gene TRBJ2-3; the D is unclear. V was shortened by 4 bases and J by 0 bases, with 5 bases between the two germline ends. CDR3 length: 13 residues. From germline, CDR1 is SNHLY and CDR2 FYNNEI. The chain's CDR3 is CASSVSSTDTQYF. The CDR3 DNA reads TGTGCCAGCAGTGTGTCTAGCACAGATACGCAGTATTTT.

The chain combines TRBV10-3 with TRBJ2-3; a weak D match, TRBD2 (6 bases). Per the germline V gene, CDR1 is ENHRY and CDR2 is SYGVKD. This CDR3 contains 15 residues. V shed 2 bases and J shed 7 bases, with 16 bases lying between them. The CDR3 DNA reads TGTGCCATCAGTGAGGCGGGAACTTCGGGGCATACGCAGTATTTT. Translating gives CAISEAGTSGHTQYF.

The rearrangement links TRBV20-1 to TRBJ2-7; 9 bases agree with TRBD2. V trimming: 5 bases; J trimming: 7 bases; junction bases outside the gene matches: 12. Germline V lookup: CDR1 DFQATT, CDR2 SNEGSKA (reference sequence). CDR3 size: 14 residues. CDR3 coding DNA: TGCAGTGCTGATAGCGGGGGAACCCCTAGAGAGCAGTACTTC. Translated: CSADSGGTPREQYF.

This clonotype was picked up one time. The chain is built from TRBV3-1 and TRBJ2-5; a weak D match, TRBD2 (6 bases). Germline CDR1 LGHDT, CDR2 YNNKEL (reference sequence). This CDR3 region has 14 residues. The ends were cut back, 1 base at V and 9 bases at J, with 15 bases in the middle. CDR3 sequence: CASSQVPGVMAQYF. The DNA of the CDR3 is TGTGCCAGCAGCCAAGTTCCGGGGGTGATGGCCCAGTACTTC.

The gene calls are TRBV20-1 and TRBJ1-1, with D possibly being TRBD1 (6 bases). The CDR3 totals 14 residues. Germline V gene sequence: CDR1 DFQATT, CDR2 SNEGSKA (reference sequence). Trimming took 6 bases from V and 3 from J, leaving 17 bases between them. The CDR3 spells CSASGRGMDTEAFF. The CDR3 DNA reads as TGCAGTGCCAGTGGGAGGGGGATGGACACTGAAGCTTTCTTT.

CDR3 residues: CASSQANRESNQPQHF. For the CDR3, the DNA is TGCGCCAGCAGCCAAGCGAACAGGGAGAGCAATCAGCCCCAGCATTTT. The chain recombines TRBV4-1 with TRBJ1-5; perhaps TRBD1 as D (6 bases). There are 16 residues in the CDR3. V was cut by 1 base and J by 1 base, with 11 bases left in between. From germline, CDR1 is MGHRA and CDR2 YSYEKL.

The chain couples TRBV20-1 to TRBJ2-4, with D tentatively TRBD2 (6 bases). Trimming stripped 0 bases from V and 1 base from J, with 13 bases between. CDR1 and CDR2 (germline): DFQATT, SNEGSKA (reference sequence). This CDR3 has 16 residues. CDR3 sequence: CSAREGGTLAKNIQYF. As DNA, the CDR3 is TGCAGTGCTAGAGAAGGCGGGACCCTTGCCAAAAACATTCAGTACTTC.

This rearrangement joins TRBV20-1 to TRBJ2-2; 8 bases are shared with TRBD2. The CDR3 consists of 15 residues. V gave up 3 bases and J gave up 6 bases; unmatched junction bases: 9. The germline V gene has CDR1 DFQATT and CDR2 SNEGSKA (reference sequence). The CDR3 region is CSASPGGGLSGELFF. The DNA of the CDR3 is TGCAGTGCTAGTCCTGGCGGGGGGTTATCCGGGGAGCTGTTTTTT.

The rearrangement joins TRBV28 to TRBJ2-4; 10 nucleotides agree with TRBD2. Looked up from germline, CDR1 is MDHEN and CDR2 is SYDVKM. V lost 2 bases, J lost 6 bases, and 10 bases stayed unmatched. The CDR3 runs 17 residues. CDR3 protein: CASSLSLAGELGNIQYF. The CDR3 coding sequence is TGTGCCAGCAGTTTAAGTCTAGCGGGAGAATTGGGAAACATTCAGTACTTC.

This chain connects TRBV12-5 to TRBJ2-1; a possible D gene is TRBD2 (5 bases). CDR3 length: 16 amino acids. V was cut by 4 bases and J by 9 bases, with 22 bases left in between. Germline CDR1 and CDR2: LGHNT and FRNRAP. The CDR3 loop reads CASGSIPRAGRGEQFF. The DNA for the CDR3 is TGTGCTAGTGGTTCTATCCCTAGAGCTGGCCGGGGTGAGCAGTTCTTC.

The chain has TRBV30 and TRBJ2-1, with 11 bases fitting TRBD1. The V gene's germline CDR1 is GTSNPN and CDR2 SVGIG (reference sequence). CDR3 length: 13 residues. V shed 0 bases and J 9 bases; nucleotides not matched to a gene: 1. The CDR3 nucleotides are TGTGCCTGGAGTGTGGGGACAGGGGGTGAGCAGTTCTTC. Its protein product is CAWSVGTGGEQFF.

CDR3 sequence (DNA): TGTGCCAGCAGCGTAGTAAGCACAGATACGCAGTATTTT. Protein: CASSVVSTDTQYF. The chain recombines TRBV9 with TRBJ2-3; D not resolved. Germline lookup yields CDR1 SGDLS and CDR2 YYNGEE. The CDR3 totals 13 residues. Trimming removed 0 bases at V and 0 bases at J, with 2 bases between.

V usage is TRBV9 and J usage is TRBJ1-1; weak D call: TRBD1 (6 bases). CDR3 length equals 14 residues. Per germline, CDR1 SGDLS and CDR2 YYNGEE. Trimming left V 6 bases short and J 5 bases short, with 17 bases between. CDR3 bases: TGTGCCAGCAACCTACTCGCAGGGGAAACTGAAGCTTTCTTT. Protein: CASNLLAGETEAFF.

The chain couples TRBV6-2 or TRBV6-3 to TRBJ2-1; no clear D gene. Trimming took 2 bases from V and 8 from J, leaving 19 bases between them. Germline V gene lookup returns CDR1 MNHEY and CDR2 SVGEGT. This CDR3 has 16 residues. Here the CDR3 DNA reads TGTGCCAGCAGTTACGGGTTAGTATCTCCCATCGATGAGCAGTTCTTC. It codes for CASSYGLVSPIDEQFF.

This chain links TRBV19 with TRBJ1-5; the D gene is possibly TRBD1 (5 bases). The V end was cut by 5 bases, the J end by 3 bases, with 14 bases between. The CDR3 loop spans 15 amino acids. In germline, CDR1 is LNHDA, CDR2 SQIVND (reference sequence). The CDR3 here is CASSPLGAINQPQHF. The CDR3 region has the DNA TGTGCCAGTAGTCCTTTAGGGGCAATCAATCAGCCCCAGCATTTT.

CDR3 nucleotides: TGCAGTGCTAGGGCCGGGACAGGGGGCTCCTACAATGAGCAGTTCTTC. Its protein is CSARAGTGGSYNEQFF. The J gene is TRBJ2-1, the V gene TRBV20-1; 11 bases line up with TRBD1. V dropped 3 bases and J dropped 0; count of bases not matched to a gene: 4. The CDR3 loop spans 16 amino acids. CDR1 and CDR2 from the germline V gene are DFQATT and SNEGSKA (reference sequence).

The V and J genes are TRBV2 and TRBJ2-1, with TRBD2 identical over 11 bases. The trim removed 6 bases at V and 8 bases at J, leaving 6 bases unmatched. Germline values: CDR1 SNHLY, CDR2 FYNNEI. The length of the CDR3 is 14 residues. The CDR3 loop reads CASRAGTSGDEQFF. The CDR3 coding sequence is TGTGCCAGCAGGGCCGGGACTAGCGGCGATGAGCAGTTCTTC.

There are a few counts of this clonotype. The chain joins TRBV19 to TRBJ2-5; weak D call: TRBD2 (6 bases). Trimming left V 5 bases short and J 2 bases short, with 9 bases between. Germline V lookup: CDR1 LNHDA, CDR2 SQIVND (reference sequence). This CDR3 has 13 amino acids. CDR3 bases: TGTGCCAGTAGTCCGGGACTTCAAGAGACCCAGTACTTC. As protein: CASSPGLQETQYF.

The V call is TRBV18, the J call TRBJ1-1; D is undetermined. The CDR3 runs to 15 residues. Trimming took off 5 bases at V and 1 base at J, with 14 bases between the two ends. Looked up from germline, CDR1 is KGHSH and CDR2 is LQKENI. The CDR3 DNA reads TGTGCCAGCTCAACGAAGACGGCGACGAACACTGAAGCTTTCTTT. Amino acids: CASSTKTATNTEAFF.